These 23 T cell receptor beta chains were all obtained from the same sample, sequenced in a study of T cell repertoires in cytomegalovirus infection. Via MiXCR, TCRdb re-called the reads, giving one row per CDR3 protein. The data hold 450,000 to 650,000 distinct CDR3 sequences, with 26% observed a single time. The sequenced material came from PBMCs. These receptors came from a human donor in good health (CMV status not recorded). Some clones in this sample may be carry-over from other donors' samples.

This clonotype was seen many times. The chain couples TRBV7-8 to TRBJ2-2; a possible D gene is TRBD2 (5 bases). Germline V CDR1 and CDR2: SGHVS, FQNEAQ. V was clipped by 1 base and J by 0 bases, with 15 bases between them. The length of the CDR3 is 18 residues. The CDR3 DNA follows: TGTGCCAGCAGCTTAGAACCTGTTGGGAGCGCGAACACCGGGGAGCTGTTTTTT. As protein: CASSLEPVGSANTGELFF.

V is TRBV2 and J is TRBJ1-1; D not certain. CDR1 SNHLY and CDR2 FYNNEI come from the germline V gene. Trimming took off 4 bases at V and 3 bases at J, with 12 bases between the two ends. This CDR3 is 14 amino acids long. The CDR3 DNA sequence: TGTGCCAGCAGTGGGGGAGCGTGGGACACTGAAGCTTTCTTT. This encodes CASSGGAWDTEAFF.

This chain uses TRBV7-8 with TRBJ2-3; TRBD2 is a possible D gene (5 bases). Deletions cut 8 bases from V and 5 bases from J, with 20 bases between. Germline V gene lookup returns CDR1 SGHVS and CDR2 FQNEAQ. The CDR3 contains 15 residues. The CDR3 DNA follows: TGTGCCAGCCGGCTTAGGGTTTTAGCGAGAGATACGCAGTATTTT. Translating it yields CASRLRVLARDTQYF.

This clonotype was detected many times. The CDR3 spells CASSLGTAKTDEQFF. As DNA, the CDR3 is TGTGCCAGCAGCTTAGGGACAGCCAAAACGGATGAGCAGTTCTTC. V gene TRBV7-6 combines with J gene TRBJ2-1, with a possible D match to TRBD1 (6 bases). Trimming removed 1 base from V and 8 bases from J, with 15 bases in between. Germline V gives CDR1 SGHVS, CDR2 FNYEAQ. CDR3 length equals 15 residues.

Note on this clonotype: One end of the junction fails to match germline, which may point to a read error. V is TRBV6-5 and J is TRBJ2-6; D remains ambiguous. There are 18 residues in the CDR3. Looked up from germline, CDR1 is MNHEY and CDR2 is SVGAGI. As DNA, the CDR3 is TGTGCCAGCAGGTACTTGGTCCTTCGCCGCTCTGGGGCCAACGTCCTGACTTTC. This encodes CASRYLVLRRSGANVLTF.

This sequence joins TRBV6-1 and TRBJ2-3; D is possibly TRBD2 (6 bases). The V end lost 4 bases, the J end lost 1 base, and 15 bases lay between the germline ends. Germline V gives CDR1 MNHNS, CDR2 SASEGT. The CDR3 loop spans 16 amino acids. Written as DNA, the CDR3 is TGTGCCAGCAGTGGCCTGGCGGGACCCGGCACAGATACGCAGTATTTT. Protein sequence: CASSGLAGPGTDTQYF.

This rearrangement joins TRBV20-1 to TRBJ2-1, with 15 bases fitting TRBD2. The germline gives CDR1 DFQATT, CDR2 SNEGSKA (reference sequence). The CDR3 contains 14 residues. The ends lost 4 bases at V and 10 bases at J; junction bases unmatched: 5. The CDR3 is CSATRTSGRDEQFF. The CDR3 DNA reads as TGCAGTGCTACACGGACTAGCGGGAGGGACGAGCAGTTCTTC.

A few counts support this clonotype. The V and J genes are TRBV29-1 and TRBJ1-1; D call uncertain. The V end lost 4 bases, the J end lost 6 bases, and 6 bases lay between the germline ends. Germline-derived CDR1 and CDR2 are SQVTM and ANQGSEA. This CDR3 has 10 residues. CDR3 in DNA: TGCAGCGTTGGGGTAGCTGAAGCTTTCTTT. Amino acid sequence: CSVGVAEAFF. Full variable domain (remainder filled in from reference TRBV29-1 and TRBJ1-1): SAVISQKPSRDICQRGTSLTIQCQVDSQVTMMFWYRQQPGQSLTLIATANQGSEATYESGFVIDKFPISRPNLTFSTLTVSNMSPEDSSIYLCSVGVAEAFFGQGTRLTVV.

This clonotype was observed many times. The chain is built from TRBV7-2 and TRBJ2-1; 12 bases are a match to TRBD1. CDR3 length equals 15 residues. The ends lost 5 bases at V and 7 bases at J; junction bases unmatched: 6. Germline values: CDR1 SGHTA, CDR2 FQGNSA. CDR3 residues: CASSRDRGLWNEQFF. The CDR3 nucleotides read TGTGCCAGCAGCCGGGACAGGGGGCTTTGGAATGAGCAGTTCTTC.

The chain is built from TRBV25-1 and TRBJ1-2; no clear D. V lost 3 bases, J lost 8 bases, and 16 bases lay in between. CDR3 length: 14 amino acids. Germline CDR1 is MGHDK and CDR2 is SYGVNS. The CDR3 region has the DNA TGTGCCAGCAGTGATAGCTCCGGAGGAGGCGGCTACACCTTC. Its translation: CASSDSSGGGGYTF.

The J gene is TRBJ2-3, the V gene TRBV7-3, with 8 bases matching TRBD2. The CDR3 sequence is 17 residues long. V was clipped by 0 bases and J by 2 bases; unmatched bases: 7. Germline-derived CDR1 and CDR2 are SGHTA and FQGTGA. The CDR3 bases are TGTGCCAGCAGCTTAACATGGCGGGGGGCCGACACAGATACGCAGTATTTT. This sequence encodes CASSLTWRGADTDTQYF.

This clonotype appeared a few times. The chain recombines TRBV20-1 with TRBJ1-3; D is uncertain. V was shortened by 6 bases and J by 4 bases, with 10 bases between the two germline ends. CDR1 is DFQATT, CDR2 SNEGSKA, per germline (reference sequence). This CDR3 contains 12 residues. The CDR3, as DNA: TGCAGTGCCCTAGGCTCCGGAAACACCATATATTTT. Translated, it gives CSALGSGNTIYF.

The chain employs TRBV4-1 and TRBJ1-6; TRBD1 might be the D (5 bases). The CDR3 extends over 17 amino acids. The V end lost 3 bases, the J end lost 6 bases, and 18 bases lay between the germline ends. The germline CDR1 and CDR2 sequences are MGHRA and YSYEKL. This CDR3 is CASSHPRTLPANSPLHF. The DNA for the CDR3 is TGCGCCAGCAGCCACCCCAGGACATTGCCGGCTAATTCACCCCTCCACTTT.

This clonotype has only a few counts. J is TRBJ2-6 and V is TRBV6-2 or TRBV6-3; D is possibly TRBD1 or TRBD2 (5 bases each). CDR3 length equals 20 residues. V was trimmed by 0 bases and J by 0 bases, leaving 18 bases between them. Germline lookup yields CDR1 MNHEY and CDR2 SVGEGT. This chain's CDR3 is CASSYSLGRDTTSGANVLTF. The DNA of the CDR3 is TGTGCCAGCAGTTACTCTCTGGGACGAGATACTACCTCTGGGGCCAACGTCCTGACTTTC.

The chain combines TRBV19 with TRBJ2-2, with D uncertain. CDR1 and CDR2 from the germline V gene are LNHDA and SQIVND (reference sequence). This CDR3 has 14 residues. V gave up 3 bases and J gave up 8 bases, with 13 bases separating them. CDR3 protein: CASSIFGGNGELFF. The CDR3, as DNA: TGTGCCAGTAGTATTTTCGGTGGGAATGGGGAGCTGTTTTTT.

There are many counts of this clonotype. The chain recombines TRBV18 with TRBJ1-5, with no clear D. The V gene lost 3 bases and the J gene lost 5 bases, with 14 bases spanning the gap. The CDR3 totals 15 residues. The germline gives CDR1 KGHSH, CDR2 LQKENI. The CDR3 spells CASSPPSAADQPQHF. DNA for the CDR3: TGTGCCAGCTCACCGCCTTCGGCCGCAGATCAGCCCCAGCATTTT.

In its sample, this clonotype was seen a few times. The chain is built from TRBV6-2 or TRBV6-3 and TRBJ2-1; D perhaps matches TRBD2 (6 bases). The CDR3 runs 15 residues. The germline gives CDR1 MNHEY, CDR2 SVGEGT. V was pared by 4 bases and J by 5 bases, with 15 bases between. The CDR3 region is CASSSGSTLNNEQFF. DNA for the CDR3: TGTGCCAGCAGTTCCGGGAGCACTCTAAACAATGAGCAGTTCTTC.

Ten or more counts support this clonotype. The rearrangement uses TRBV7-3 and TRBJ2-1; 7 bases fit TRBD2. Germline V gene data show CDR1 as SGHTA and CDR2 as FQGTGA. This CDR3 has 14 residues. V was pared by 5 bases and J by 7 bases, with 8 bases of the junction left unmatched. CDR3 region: CASSPGGVRNEQFF. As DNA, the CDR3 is TGTGCCAGCAGCCCGGGGGGAGTAAGGAATGAGCAGTTCTTC.

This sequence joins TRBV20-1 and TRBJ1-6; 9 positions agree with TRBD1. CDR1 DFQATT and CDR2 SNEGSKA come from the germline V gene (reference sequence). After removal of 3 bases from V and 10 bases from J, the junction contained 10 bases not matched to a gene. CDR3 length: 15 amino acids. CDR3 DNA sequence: TGCAGTGCTAGGTTAAAAGGGACAGGGAACTCACCCCTCCACTTT. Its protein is CSARLKGTGNSPLHF.

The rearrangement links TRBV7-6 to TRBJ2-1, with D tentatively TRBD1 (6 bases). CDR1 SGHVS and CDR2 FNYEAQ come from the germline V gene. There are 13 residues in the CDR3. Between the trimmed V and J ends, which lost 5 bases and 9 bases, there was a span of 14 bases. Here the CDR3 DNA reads TGTGCCAGCAGCACGCGCGAGGGGGTTGAGCAGTTCTTC. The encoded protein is CASSTREGVEQFF.

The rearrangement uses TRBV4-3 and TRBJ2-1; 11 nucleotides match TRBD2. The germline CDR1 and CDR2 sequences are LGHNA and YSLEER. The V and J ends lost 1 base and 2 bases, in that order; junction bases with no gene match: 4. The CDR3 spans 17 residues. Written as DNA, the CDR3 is TGCGCCAGCAGCCAAGTTCGACTAGCGGGACCCTACAATGAGCAGTTCTTC. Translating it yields CASSQVRLAGPYNEQFF.

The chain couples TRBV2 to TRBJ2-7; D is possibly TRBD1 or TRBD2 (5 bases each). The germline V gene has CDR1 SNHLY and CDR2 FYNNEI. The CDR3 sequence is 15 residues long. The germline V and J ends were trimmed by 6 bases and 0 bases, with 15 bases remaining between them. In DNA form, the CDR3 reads TGTGCCAGCAGCGAGAGGGACCTGAGCTCCTACGAGCAGTACTTC. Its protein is CASSERDLSSYEQYF.

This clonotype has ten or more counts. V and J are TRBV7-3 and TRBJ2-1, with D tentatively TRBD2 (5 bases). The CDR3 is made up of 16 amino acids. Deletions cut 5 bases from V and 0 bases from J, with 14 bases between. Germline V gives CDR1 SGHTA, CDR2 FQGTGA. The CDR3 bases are TGTGCCAGCAGCCCCATGAGCGGACGCTCCTACAATGAGCAGTTCTTC. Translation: CASSPMSGRSYNEQFF. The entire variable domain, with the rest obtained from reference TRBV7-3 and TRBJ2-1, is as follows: GAGVSQTPSNKVTEKGKYVELRCDPISGHTALYWYRQSLGQGPEFLIYFQGTGAADDSGLPNDRFFAVRPEGSVSTLKIQRTERGDSAVYLCASSPMSGRSYNEQFFGPGTRLTVL.